The following is a T cell receptor beta chain sequence with its context. The data stem from a study of T-cell memory formation after mild COVID-19. TCRdb re-analysed the 5' RACE reads in MiXCR, keeping a single row per CDR3 protein. The sample includes around 450,000 distinct CDR3 sequences, 24% of them seen just once. This clonotype was obtained from an adult woman who had mild COVID-19 (a few samples of this study predate the infection). Cell type and time point are not known. Material: PBMCs or a T cell subset sorted from them (not recorded which).

Written as DNA, the CDR3 is TGCGCCAGCAACCCGGGACCGAGCTCCTACAATGAGCAGTTCTTC. Amino acid sequence: CASNPGPSSYNEQFF. The rearrangement uses TRBV5-1 and TRBJ2-1; D may correspond to TRBD1 or TRBD2 (5 bases each). From germline, CDR1 is SGHRS and CDR2 YFSETQ. Trimming took 6 bases from V and 0 from J, leaving 13 bases between them. The CDR3 totals 15 residues.